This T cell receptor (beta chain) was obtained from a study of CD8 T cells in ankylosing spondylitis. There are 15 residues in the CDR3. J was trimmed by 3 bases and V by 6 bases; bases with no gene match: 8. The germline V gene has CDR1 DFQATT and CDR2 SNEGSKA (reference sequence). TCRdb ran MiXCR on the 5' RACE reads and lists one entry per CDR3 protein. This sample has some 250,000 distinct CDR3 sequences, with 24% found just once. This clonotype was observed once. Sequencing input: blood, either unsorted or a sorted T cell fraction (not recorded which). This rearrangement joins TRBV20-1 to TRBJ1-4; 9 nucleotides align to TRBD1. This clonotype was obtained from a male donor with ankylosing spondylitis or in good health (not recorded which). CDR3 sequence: CSAKDRGIPNEKLFF. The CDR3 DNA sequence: TGCAGTGCAAAAGACAGGGGGATACCTAATGAAAAACTGTTTTTT.